This T cell receptor (beta chain) was documented in a study of blood T cell repertoires in COVID-19. The assay was immunoSEQ multiplex PCR, and TCRdb's table has in-frame clones only and misses some. Here the sample spans 150,000 to 200,000 clones, 86% being singletons. The CDR3 totals 14 residues. CDR1 and CDR2 from the germline V gene are MGHRA and YSYEKL. Unmatched junction bases numbered 6, after V lost 4 bases and J lost 5 bases. Sequencing was performed on peripheral blood. The chain has TRBV4-1 and TRBJ2-7; 9 bases align to TRBD1. The TCR originated in a man between 18 and 29 years old with acute or convalescent COVID-19. The CDR3 spells CASSRTGGEDEQYV. CDR3 bases: TGCGCCAGCAGCCGCACAGGGGGCGAGGACGAGCAGTACGTC.